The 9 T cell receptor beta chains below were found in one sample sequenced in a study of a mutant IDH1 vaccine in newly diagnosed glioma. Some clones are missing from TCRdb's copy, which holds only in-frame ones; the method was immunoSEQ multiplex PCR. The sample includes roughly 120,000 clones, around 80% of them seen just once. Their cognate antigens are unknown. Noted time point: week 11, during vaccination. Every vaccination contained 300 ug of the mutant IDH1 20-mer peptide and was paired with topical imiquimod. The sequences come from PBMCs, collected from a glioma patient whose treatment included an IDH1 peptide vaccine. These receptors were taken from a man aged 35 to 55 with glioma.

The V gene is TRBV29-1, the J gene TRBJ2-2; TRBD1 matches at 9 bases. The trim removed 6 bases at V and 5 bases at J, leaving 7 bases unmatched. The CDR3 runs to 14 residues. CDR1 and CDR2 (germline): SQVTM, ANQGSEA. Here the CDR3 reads CSVGTGKNTGELFF. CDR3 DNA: TGCAGCGTGGGGACAGGGAAGAATACCGGGGAGCTGTTTTTT.

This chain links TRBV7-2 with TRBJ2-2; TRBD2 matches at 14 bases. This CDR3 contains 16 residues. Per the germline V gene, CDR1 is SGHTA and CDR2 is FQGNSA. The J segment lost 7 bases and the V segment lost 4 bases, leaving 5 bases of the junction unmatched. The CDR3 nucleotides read TGTGCCAGCAGCTCGACTAGCGGGAGGGCCGGCGGGGAGCTGTTTTTT. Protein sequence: CASSSTSGRAGGELFF. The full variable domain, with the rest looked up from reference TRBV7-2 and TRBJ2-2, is GAGVSQSPSNKVTEKGKDVELRCDPISGHTALYWYRQSLGQGLEFLIYFQGNSAPDKSGLPSDRFSAERTGGSVSTLTIQRTQQEDSAVYLCASSSTSGRAGGELFFGEGSRLTVL.

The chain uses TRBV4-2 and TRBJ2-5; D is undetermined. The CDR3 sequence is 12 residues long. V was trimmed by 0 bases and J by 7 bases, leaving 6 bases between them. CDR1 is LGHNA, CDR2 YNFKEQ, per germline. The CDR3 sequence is CASSQDDGTQYF. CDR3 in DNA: TGTGCCAGCAGCCAAGATGACGGGACCCAGTACTTC.

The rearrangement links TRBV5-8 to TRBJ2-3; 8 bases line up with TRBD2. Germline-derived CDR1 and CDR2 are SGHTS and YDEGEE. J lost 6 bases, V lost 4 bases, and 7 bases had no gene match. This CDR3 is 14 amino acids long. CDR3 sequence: CASSRGLAGDTQYF. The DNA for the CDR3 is TGTGCCAGCAGCCGTGGGCTAGCGGGCGATACGCAGTATTTT.

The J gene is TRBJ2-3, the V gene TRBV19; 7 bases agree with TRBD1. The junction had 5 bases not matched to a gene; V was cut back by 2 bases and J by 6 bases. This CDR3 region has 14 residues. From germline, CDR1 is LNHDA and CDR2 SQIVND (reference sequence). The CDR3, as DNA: TGTGCCAGTAGTATACTACAGGGGTCCGATACGCAGTATTTT. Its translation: CASSILQGSDTQYF.

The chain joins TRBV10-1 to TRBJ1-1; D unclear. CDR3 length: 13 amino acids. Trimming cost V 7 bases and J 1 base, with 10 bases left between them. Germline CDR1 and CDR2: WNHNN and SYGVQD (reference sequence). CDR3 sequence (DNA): TGCGCCAGCACCGGGAATTGGAACACTGAAGCTTTCTTT. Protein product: CASTGNWNTEAFF.

CDR3 sequence: CASDRGRGYTF. The CDR3 coding sequence is TGTGCCAGTGACAGGGGGCGAGGCTACACCTTC. The chain is built from TRBV2 and TRBJ1-2; TRBD1 agrees at 10 bases. The CDR3 runs 11 residues. V lost 9 bases, J lost 8 bases, and 3 bases stayed unmatched. Germline lookup yields CDR1 SNHLY and CDR2 FYNNEI.

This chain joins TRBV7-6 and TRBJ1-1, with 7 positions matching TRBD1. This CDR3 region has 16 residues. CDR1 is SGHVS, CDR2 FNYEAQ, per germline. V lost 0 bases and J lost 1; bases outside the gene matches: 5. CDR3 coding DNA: TGTGCCAGCAGCTTAGCTCCGGGACAGACGAACACTGAAGCTTTCTTT. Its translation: CASSLAPGQTNTEAFF.

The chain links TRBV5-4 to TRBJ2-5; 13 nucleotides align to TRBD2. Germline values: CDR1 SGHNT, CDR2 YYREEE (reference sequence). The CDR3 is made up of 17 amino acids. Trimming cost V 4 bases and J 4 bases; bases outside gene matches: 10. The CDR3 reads CASSAPTSGRAPETQYF. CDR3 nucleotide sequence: TGTGCCAGCAGCGCACCTACTAGCGGGAGGGCCCCAGAGACCCAGTACTTC.